One sample yielded the 15 T cell receptor beta chains listed below, sequenced in a study of T cell clonotyping in hematopoietic cell transplantation. Clones were sequenced by immunoSEQ multiplex PCR, and TCRdb holds only the in-frame ones, with some missing. Among approximately 16,000 clones listed, 70% to 90% were seen once. Sample: peripheral blood mononuclear cells. The receptors derive from a woman aged 35 to 49 in good health. Some clones in this sample may be carry-over from other donors' samples.

This clone was seen a single time. The V gene is TRBV12-5, the J gene TRBJ2-7; 7 bases are a match to TRBD1. The CDR3 loop spans 16 amino acids. Germline V gene lookup returns CDR1 LGHNT and CDR2 FRNRAP. The trim removed 4 bases at V and 2 bases at J, leaving 11 bases unmatched. CDR3 sequence (DNA): TGTGCTAGTGGTTCGCGACAAAACAGGGGCACCTACGAGCAGTACTTC. It specifies CASGSRQNRGTYEQYF.

The chain combines TRBV30 with TRBJ2-7; D is ambiguous. CDR1 and CDR2 from the germline V gene are GTSNPN and SVGIG (reference sequence). The length of the CDR3 is 11 residues. Trimming left V 4 bases short and J 4 bases short, with 8 bases between. The CDR3 here is CAWTESYEQYF. CDR3 nucleotide sequence: TGTGCCTGGACAGAATCTTACGAGCAGTACTTC.

On this clone: It is unclear where the CDR3 begins or ends on the DNA, so no DNA is shown, and the CDR3 is as TCRdb lists it. The V and J genes are TRBV21-1 and TRBJ2-7; the table gives TRBD1 as D, unverified against the DNA. TRBV21-1 is shown as a pseudogene. With termini counted, the CDR3 has 14 amino acids. Here the CDR3 reads CASRDREYYCEQYF.

This sequence joins TRBV19 and TRBJ1-3; unclear D gene. Deletions cut 6 bases from V and 0 bases from J, with 15 bases between. This CDR3 contains 16 residues. Germline-derived CDR1 and CDR2 are LNHDA and SQIVND (reference sequence). CDR3 coding DNA: TGTGCCAGTAGGGTCGGGAGCTTATCCTCTGGAAACACCATATATTTT. Residues: CASRVGSLSSGNTIYF.

V usage is TRBV7-9 and J usage is TRBJ2-3; D is tentatively TRBD1 or TRBD2 (6 bases each). The V gene lost 11 bases and the J gene lost 2 bases, with 11 bases spanning the gap. From germline, CDR1 is SEHNR and CDR2 FQNEAQ (reference sequence). The CDR3 sequence is 12 residues long. The CDR3 sequence: CAGGLVTDTQYF. The DNA of the CDR3 is TGTGCCGGGGGGCTAGTCACAGATACGCAGTATTTT.

J is TRBJ1-1 and V is TRBV28; possibly TRBD1 for D (5 bases). The CDR3 has 16 residues. The germline CDR1 and CDR2 sequences are MDHEN and SYDVKM. V was trimmed by 3 bases and J by 6 bases, leaving 20 bases between them. The DNA for the CDR3 is TGTGCCAGCAGTTTTACCCTCGCGGGGCTGAAGGCTGAAGCTTTCTTT. This translates into CASSFTLAGLKAEAFF.

V gene TRBV19 combines with J gene TRBJ2-7; perhaps TRBD1 as D (6 bases). The CDR3 has 13 amino acids. The V and J ends lost 1 base and 3 bases respectively, with 7 bases between them. Germline values: CDR1 LNHDA, CDR2 SQIVND (reference sequence). In DNA form, the CDR3 reads TGTGCCAGTAGTATAGGGACAGACTACGAGCAGTACTTC. Translated: CASSIGTDYEQYF.

V and J are TRBV4-2 and TRBJ2-1; 9 bases map to TRBD2. The V segment lost 0 bases and the J segment 1 base; nucleotides outside the gene matches: 13. Germline V gene data show CDR1 as LGHNA and CDR2 as YNFKEQ. CDR3 length: 20 residues. The CDR3 protein is CASSQDWRTSASGSYNEQFF. CDR3 DNA sequence: TGTGCCAGCAGCCAAGATTGGCGGACTAGCGCCTCCGGGTCCTACAATGAGCAGTTCTTC.

This chain links TRBV27 with TRBJ1-2, with D possibly being TRBD1 (6 bases). CDR1 is MNHEY and CDR2 is SMNVEV in the germline V gene (reference sequence). This CDR3 region has 17 residues. The V and J ends lost 6 bases and 6 bases respectively, with 26 bases between them. The CDR3 DNA follows: TGTGCCAGCAGCGCCGCGGGGGCGCAAGCCTCAAAAAATGGCTACACCTTC. It yields the protein CASSAAGAQASKNGYTF.

The chain combines TRBV7-2 with TRBJ1-5; D is undetermined. Germline CDR1 reads SGHTA; CDR2 reads FQGNSA. The CDR3 contains 13 residues. V lost 1 base, J lost 3 bases, and 4 bases lay in between. The DNA of the CDR3 is TGTGCCAGCAGCTTAGTAATCAATCAGCCCCAGCATTTT. Residues: CASSLVINQPQHF.

The CDR3 nucleotides are TGTGCCACCAGCAGAGGGGGGACTGGGACAGATACGCAGTATTTT. This translates into CATSRGGTGTDTQYF. The chain links TRBV15 to TRBJ2-3; D is perhaps TRBD2 (6 bases). The CDR3 covers 15 residues. CDR1 LNHNV and CDR2 YYDKDF come from the germline V gene (reference sequence). Between the trimmed V and J ends, which lost 1 base and 3 bases, there was a span of 11 bases.

The chain joins TRBV28 to TRBJ2-5; 7 nucleotides align to TRBD2. The J call is uncertain, as TRBJ2-7 better fits the DNA end. From germline, CDR1 is MDHEN and CDR2 SYDVKM. The length of the CDR3 is 14 residues. This CDR3 reads CASSPRGGVGEQYF. The DNA of the CDR3 is TGTGCCAGCAGTCCCCGGGGAGGGGTGGGCGAGCAGTACTTC.

The chain recombines TRBV5-1 with TRBJ2-1; the D is unclear. In germline, CDR1 is SGHRS, CDR2 YFSETQ. V was shortened by 0 bases and J by 0 bases, with 13 bases between the two germline ends. This CDR3 has 17 residues. The CDR3 sequence is CASSLGFEKSSYNEQFF. CDR3 DNA sequence: TGCGCCAGCAGCTTGGGCTTCGAAAAAAGCTCCTACAATGAGCAGTTCTTC.

The gene calls are TRBV7-3 and TRBJ2-1; D is unclear. In germline, CDR1 is SGHTA, CDR2 FQGTGA. Trimming took off 2 bases at V and 8 bases at J, with 13 bases between the two ends. This CDR3 is built from 14 residues. The CDR3 loop reads CASSLLTRSDEQFF. Written as DNA, the CDR3 is TGTGCCAGCAGCTTACTTACCCGGAGTGATGAGCAGTTCTTC.

The chain recombines TRBV7-2 with TRBJ1-2; 7 bases align to TRBD1. The CDR3 loop spans 14 amino acids. V shed 5 bases and J 3 bases; nucleotides not matched to a gene: 6. CDR1 is SGHTA and CDR2 is FQGNSA in the germline V gene. CDR3 amino acids: CASSPRGGHYGYTF. The CDR3 DNA reads TGTGCCAGCAGCCCAAGAGGGGGCCACTATGGCTACACCTTC.